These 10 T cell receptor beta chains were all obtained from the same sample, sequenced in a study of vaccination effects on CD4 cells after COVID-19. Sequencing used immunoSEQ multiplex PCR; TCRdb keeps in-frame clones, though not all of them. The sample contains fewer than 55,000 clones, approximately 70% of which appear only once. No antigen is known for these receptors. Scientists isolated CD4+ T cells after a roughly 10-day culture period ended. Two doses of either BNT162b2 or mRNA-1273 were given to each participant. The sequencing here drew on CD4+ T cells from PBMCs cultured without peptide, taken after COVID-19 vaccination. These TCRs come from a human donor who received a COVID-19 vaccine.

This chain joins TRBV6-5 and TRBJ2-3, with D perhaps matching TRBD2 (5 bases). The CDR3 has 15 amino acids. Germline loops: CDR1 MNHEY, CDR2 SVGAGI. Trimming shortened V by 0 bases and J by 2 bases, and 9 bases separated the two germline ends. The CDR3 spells CASSYSEGSTDTQYF. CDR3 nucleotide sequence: TGTGCCAGCAGTTACTCTGAGGGATCCACAGATACGCAGTATTTT.

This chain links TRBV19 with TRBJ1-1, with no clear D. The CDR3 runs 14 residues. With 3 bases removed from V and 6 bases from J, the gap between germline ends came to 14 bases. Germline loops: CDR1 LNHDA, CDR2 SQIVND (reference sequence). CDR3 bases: TGTGCCAGTAGTATGGGCACGATTCTCGCTGAAGCTTTCTTT. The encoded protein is CASSMGTILAEAFF.

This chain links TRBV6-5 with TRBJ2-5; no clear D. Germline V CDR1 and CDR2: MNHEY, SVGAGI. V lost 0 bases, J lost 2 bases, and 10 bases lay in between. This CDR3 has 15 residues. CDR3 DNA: TGTGCCAGCAGTTACTCGATGGGTAATCAAGAGACCCAGTACTTC. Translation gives CASSYSMGNQETQYF.

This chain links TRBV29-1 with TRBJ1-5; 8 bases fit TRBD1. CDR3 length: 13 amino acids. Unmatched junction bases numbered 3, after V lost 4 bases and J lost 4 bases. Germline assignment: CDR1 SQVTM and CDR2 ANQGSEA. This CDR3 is CSVATGGNQPQHF. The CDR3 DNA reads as TGCAGCGTTGCCACAGGGGGTAATCAGCCCCAGCATTTT.

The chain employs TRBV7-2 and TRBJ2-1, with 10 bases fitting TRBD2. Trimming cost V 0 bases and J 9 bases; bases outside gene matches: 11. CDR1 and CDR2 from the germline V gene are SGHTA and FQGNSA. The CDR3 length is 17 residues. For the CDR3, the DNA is TGTGCCAGCAGCTTAGCGCTCGCTAGCGGGAGCTCGGGTGAGCAGTTCTTC. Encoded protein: CASSLALASGSSGEQFF.

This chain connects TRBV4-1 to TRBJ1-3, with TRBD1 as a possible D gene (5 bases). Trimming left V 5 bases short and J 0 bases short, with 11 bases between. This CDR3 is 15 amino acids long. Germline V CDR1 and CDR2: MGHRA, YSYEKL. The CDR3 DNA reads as TGCGCCAGCAGCTTTACAGGAGTCTCTGGAAACACCATATATTTT. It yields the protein CASSFTGVSGNTIYF.

The CDR3 loop reads CASGDRVRDSPLHF. The CDR3 nucleotides read TGTGCCAGCGGAGACAGGGTTAGGGATTCACCCCTCCACTTT. The J gene is TRBJ1-6, the V gene TRBV6-5, with 7 bases lining up with TRBD1. The CDR3 has 14 amino acids. J gave up 8 bases and V 8 bases, and 9 bases lay outside the gene matches. Per germline, CDR1 MNHEY and CDR2 SVGAGI.

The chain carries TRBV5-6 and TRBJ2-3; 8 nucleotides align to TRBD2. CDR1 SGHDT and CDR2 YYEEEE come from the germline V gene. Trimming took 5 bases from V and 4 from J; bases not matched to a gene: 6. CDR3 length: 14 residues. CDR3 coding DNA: TGTGCCAGCAGGGCCCGGGGGGGTCCAGATACGCAGTATTTT. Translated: CASRARGGPDTQYF.

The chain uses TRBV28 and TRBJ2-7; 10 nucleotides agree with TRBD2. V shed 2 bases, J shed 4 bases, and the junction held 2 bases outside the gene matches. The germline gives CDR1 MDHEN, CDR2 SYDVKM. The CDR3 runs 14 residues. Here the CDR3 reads CASSLLAGAYEQYF. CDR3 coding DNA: TGTGCCAGCAGTTTACTAGCGGGAGCGTACGAGCAGTACTTC.

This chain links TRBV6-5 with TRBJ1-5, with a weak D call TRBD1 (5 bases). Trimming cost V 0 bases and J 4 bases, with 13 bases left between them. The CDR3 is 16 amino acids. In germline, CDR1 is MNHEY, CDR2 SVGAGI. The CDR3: CASSYSSGGLNQPQHF. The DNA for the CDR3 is TGTGCCAGCAGTTACTCTTCCGGGGGACTAAATCAGCCCCAGCATTTT.